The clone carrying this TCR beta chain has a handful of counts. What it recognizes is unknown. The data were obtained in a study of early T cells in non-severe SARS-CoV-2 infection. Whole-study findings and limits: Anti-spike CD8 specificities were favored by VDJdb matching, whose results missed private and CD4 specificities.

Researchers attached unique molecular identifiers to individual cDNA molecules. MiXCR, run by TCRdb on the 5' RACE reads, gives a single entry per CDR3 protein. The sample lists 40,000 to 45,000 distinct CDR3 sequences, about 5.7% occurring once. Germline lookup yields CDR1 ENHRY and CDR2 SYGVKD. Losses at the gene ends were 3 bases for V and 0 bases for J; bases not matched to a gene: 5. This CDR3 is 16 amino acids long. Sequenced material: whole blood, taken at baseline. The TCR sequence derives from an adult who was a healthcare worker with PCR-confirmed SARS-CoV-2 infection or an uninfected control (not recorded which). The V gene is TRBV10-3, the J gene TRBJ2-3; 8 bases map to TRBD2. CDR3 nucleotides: TGTGCCATCAGTGACGTTAGCGGGAAAAGCACAGATACGCAGTATTTT. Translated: CAISDVSGKSTDTQYF.